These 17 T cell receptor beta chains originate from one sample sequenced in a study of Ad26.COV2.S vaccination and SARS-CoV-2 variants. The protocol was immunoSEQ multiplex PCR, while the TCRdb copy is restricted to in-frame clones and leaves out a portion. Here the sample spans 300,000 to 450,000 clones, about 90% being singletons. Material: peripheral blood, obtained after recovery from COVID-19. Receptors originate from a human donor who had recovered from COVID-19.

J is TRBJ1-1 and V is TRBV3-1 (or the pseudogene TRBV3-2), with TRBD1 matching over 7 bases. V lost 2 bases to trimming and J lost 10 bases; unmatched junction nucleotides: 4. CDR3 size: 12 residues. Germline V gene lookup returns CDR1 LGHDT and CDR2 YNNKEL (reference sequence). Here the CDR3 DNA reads TGTGCCAGCAGCCAAAGACAGGGAGTAGCTTTCTTT. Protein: CASSQRQGVAFF.

Here the CDR3 reads CASSQTGDTQYF. The DNA of the CDR3 is TGTGCCAGCAGCCAAACAGGGGACACGCAGTATTTT. The chain is built from TRBV7-9 and TRBJ2-3; 7 bases map to TRBD1. V gave up 5 bases and J gave up 9 bases; unmatched junction bases: 5. The germline V gene encodes CDR1 SEHNR and CDR2 FQNEAQ (reference sequence). The CDR3 runs 12 residues.

CDR3 protein: CASSPGTANTIYF. In nucleotides, the CDR3 is TGTGCCAGCAGTCCAGGGACTGCCAACACCATATATTTT. This chain connects TRBV6-6 to TRBJ1-3, with a weak D call TRBD1 (5 bases). The germline gives CDR1 MNHNY, CDR2 SVGAGI (reference sequence). This CDR3 is built from 13 residues. Trimming left V 5 bases short and J 7 bases short, with 12 bases between.

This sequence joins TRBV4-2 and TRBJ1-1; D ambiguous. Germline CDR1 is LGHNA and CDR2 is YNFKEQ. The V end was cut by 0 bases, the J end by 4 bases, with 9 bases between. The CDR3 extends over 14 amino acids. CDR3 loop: CASSQEWRFTEAFF. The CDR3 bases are TGTGCCAGCAGCCAAGAATGGCGGTTCACTGAAGCTTTCTTT.

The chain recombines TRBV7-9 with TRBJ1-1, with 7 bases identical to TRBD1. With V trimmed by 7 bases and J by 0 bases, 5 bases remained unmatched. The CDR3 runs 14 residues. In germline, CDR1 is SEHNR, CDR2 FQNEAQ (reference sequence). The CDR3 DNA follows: TGTGCCAGCACCTGGGACAGCGTGAACACTGAAGCTTTCTTT. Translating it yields CASTWDSVNTEAFF.

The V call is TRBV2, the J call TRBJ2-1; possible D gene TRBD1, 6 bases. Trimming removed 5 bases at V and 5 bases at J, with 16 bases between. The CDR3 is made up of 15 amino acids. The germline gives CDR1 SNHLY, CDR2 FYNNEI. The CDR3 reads CASSYLKGGNNEQFF. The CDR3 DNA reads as TGTGCCAGCAGTTACCTTAAAGGGGGAAACAATGAGCAGTTCTTC.

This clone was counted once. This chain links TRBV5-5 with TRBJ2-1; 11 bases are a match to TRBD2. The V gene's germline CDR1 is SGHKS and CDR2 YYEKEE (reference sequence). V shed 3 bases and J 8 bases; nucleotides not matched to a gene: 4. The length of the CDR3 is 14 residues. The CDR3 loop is CASSSTSGGYEQFF. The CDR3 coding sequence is TGTGCCAGCAGCTCAACTAGCGGGGGATATGAGCAGTTCTTC.

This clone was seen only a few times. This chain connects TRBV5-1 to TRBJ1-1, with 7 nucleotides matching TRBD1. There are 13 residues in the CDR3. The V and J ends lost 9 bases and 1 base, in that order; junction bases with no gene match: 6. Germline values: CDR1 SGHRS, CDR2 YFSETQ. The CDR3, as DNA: TGCGCCACTAGAGCAGGGGGGAACACTGAAGCTTTCTTT. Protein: CATRAGGNTEAFF. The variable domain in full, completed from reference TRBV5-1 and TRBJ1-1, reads KAGVTQTPRYLIKTRGQQVTLSCSPISGHRSVSWYQQTPGQGLQFLFEYFSETQRNKGNFPGRFSGRQFSNSRSEMNVSTLELGDSALYLCATRAGGNTEAFFGQGTRLTVV.

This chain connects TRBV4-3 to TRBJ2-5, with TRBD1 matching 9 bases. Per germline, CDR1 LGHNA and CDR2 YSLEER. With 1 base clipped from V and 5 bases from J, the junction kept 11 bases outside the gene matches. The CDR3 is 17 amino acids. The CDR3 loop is CASSQVGPGQGSETQYF. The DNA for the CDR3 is TGCGCCAGCAGCCAAGTAGGCCCGGGACAGGGATCGGAGACCCAGTACTTC.

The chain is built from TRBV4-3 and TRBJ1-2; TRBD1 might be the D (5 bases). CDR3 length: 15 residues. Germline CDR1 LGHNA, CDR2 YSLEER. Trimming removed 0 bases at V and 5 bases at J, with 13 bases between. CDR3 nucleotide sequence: TGCGCCAGCAGCCAAGAGTCAGGGTATGGTTATGGCTACACCTTC. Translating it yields CASSQESGYGYGYTF.

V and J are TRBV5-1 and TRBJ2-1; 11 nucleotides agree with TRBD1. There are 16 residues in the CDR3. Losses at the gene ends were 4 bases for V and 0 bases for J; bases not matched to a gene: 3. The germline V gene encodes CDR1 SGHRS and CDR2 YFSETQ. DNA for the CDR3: TGCGCCAGCAGCCTCGGGACAGGGGGCTCCTACAATGAGCAGTTCTTC. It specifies CASSLGTGGSYNEQFF.

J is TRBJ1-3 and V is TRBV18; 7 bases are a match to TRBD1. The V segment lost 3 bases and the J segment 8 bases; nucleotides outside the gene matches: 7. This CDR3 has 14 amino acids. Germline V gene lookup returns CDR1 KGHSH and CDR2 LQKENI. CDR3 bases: TGTGCCAGCTCACCTTCCAGAACAGGGGACACCATATATTTT. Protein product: CASSPSRTGDTIYF.

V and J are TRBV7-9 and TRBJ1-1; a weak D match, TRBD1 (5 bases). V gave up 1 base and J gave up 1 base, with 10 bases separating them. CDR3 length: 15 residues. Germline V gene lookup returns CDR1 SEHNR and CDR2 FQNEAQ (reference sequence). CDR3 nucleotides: TGTGCCAGCAGCTTAGAGGTAGGGACGAACACTGAAGCTTTCTTT. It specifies CASSLEVGTNTEAFF.

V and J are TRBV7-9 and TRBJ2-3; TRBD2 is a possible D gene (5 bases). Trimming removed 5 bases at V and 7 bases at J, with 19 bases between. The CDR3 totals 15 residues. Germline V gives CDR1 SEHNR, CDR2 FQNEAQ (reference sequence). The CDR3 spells CASSQEAGPTNTQYF. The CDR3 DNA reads TGTGCCAGCAGCCAGGAGGCGGGTCCTACAAATACGCAGTATTTT.

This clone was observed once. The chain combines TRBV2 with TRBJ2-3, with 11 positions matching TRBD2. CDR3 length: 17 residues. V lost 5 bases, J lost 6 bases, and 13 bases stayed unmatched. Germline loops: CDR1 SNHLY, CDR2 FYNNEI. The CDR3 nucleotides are TGTGCCAGCAGTTTGGTGACTAGCGGGGCTGAAGGGGATACGCAGTATTTT. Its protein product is CASSLVTSGAEGDTQYF. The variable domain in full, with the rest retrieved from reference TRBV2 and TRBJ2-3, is EPEVTQTPSHQVTQMGQEVILRCVPISNHLYFYWYRQILGQKVEFLVSFYNNEISEKSEIFDDQFSVERPDGSNFTLKIRSTKLEDSAMYFCASSLVTSGAEGDTQYFGPGTRLTVL.

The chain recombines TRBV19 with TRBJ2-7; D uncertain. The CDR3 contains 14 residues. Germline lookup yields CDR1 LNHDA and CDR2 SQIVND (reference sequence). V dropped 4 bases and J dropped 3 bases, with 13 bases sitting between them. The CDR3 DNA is TGTGCCAGTAGTACATGGAGTGAGAACTACGAGCAGTACTTC. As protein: CASSTWSENYEQYF.

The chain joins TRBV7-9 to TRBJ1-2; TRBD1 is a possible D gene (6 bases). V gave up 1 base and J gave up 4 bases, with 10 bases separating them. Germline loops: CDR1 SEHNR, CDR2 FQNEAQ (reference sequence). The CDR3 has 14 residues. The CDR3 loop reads CASSLDRVPYGYTF. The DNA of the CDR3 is TGTGCCAGCAGCTTAGACAGGGTGCCCTATGGCTACACCTTC.